This is a list of T cell receptor beta chains from one sample in a study of response to subunit inactivated influenza vaccine. One entry per CDR3 protein results from TCRdb running MiXCR on the RT-PCR reads. The table records hundreds of thousands of distinct CDR3 sequences, approximately 7.6% of them present only once. The starting material was PBMCs from blood, obtained less than 30 months after vaccination. The receptor source for this set is a man between 50 and 75 years old who received an inactivated influenza vaccine. CDR3s leave out the opening cysteine and the closing phenylalanine or tryptophan. Each record gives: V gene, J gene, CDR3 protein.

TRBV28	TRBJ1-5	ASSFLLGRTGVDQPQH
TRBV7-8	TRBJ2-5	ASSLEVSETQY
TRBV9	TRBJ1-1	ASSSNLDTEAF
TRBV2	TRBJ2-3	ASAGGSFADTQY
TRBV24-1	TRBJ2-3	ATAPSGGTDTQY
TRBV20-1	TRBJ1-1	SATGQGMNTEAF
TRBV18	TRBJ2-1	ASSAAPRREQF
TRBV7-2	TRBJ2-7	ASSLVPGNYEQY
TRBV27	TRBJ2-3	ASSSPTGKRDTQY
TRBV27	TRBJ1-1	ASRPTGTGGPEAF
TRBV27	TRBJ1-1	ASRPDRTNTEAF
TRBV11-3	TRBJ2-2	ASSARQGTSGELF
TRBV9	TRBJ2-7	ASSPSVMESSYEQY
TRBV20-1	TRBJ2-3	SASATLAGGPDTQY
TRBV20-1	TRBJ1-5	SARVLVTGESQPQH
TRBV20-1	TRBJ2-1	SAISGRAYNEQF
TRBV18	TRBJ1-1	ASSRRGSEAF
TRBV20-1	TRBJ2-1	SARSTSGSYNEQF
TRBV29-1	TRBJ2-3	SVEGSGSRADTQY
TRBV9	TRBJ1-2	ASSVETGIEINYGYT
TRBV20-1	TRBJ2-1	SARLTSASSYNEQF
TRBV7-9	TRBJ2-1	ASSLVLQRATYNEQF
TRBV6-2/TRBV6-3	TRBJ1-5	ASSYAGRRDQPQH
TRBV11-2	TRBJ2-1	ASSLGTGGFNEQF
TRBV10-3	TRBJ1-6	AVMGQGDSPLH
TRBV5-1	TRBJ2-3	ASSSPLAGEDTQY
TRBV27	TRBJ2-7	ASSLLGGTGSYEQY
TRBV24-1	TRBJ2-3	ATSDSRRALYTDTQY
TRBV6-2/TRBV6-3	TRBJ2-2	ASSYSLGAPDTGELF
TRBV4-2	TRBJ1-6	ASSQDKARSTLH
TRBV5-1	TRBJ1-4	ASTPGQAGEKLF
TRBV6-2/TRBV6-3	TRBJ2-1	ASSYSKFGSGSHEQF
TRBV4-2	TRBJ2-3	ASSQDWGLASTDTQY
TRBV20-1	TRBJ2-7	SARAGPLYEQY
TRBV12-3/TRBV12-4	TRBJ2-7	ASSLPWTSGSYEQY
TRBV6-2/TRBV6-3	TRBJ2-5	ASSQAGTPNQETQY
TRBV12-3/TRBV12-4	TRBJ2-3	ASRLTGEADTQY
TRBV7-6	TRBJ2-1	ASSSLPGTATGRGEQF
TRBV30	TRBJ2-2	ALTTDGRGELF
TRBV5-1	TRBJ1-5	ASSPDRGPNQPQH
TRBV7-9	TRBJ2-3	ASRERGLRTDTQY
TRBV5-6	TRBJ2-1	ASSLADRDRGEQF
TRBV5-6	TRBJ2-7	ASSSTVSEQY
TRBV6-2/TRBV6-3	TRBJ2-2	ASLDTGNTGELF
TRBV2	TRBJ1-5	ASSEAVQTPGQPQH
TRBV5-1	TRBJ2-6	ASSKGPGLSGANVLT